Below, 5 T cell receptor beta chains from the same sample are listed, as sequenced in a study of cytomegalovirus exposure and HLA in healthy donors. PCR used 60 Vbeta primers and 13 Jbeta primers. Measured with immunoSEQ multiplex PCR; TCRdb has only the in-frame clones, and not every one. This sample yields about 69,000 clones, of which around 74% are seen a single time; roughly 11% belongs to the top ten. The sequenced sample consisted of PBMCs. The receptors derive from a woman aged 60 to 75 in good health and CMV-seropositive.

As DNA, the CDR3 is TGTGCCATCACGACAGGGGGCTTTGCAGATACGCAGTATTTT. Its translation is CAITTGGFADTQYF. This rearrangement joins TRBV10-3 to TRBJ2-3, with TRBD1 identical over 10 bases. The CDR3 has 14 residues. The V gene's germline CDR1 is ENHRY and CDR2 SYGVKD. Unmatched junction bases numbered 5, after V lost 7 bases and J lost 4 bases.

CDR3 protein: CASSPVSGPGELFF. The CDR3 DNA is TGTGCCAGCAGTCCCGTTAGCGGCCCCGGGGAGCTGTTTTTT. V is TRBV2 and J is TRBJ2-2, with D possibly matching TRBD2 (6 bases). This CDR3 is 14 amino acids long. Germline V gene data show CDR1 as SNHLY and CDR2 as FYNNEI. Trimming took 5 bases from V and 6 from J, leaving 13 bases between them.

Only a few counts were recorded for this clone. The chain is built from TRBV11-3 and TRBJ1-3; 10 nucleotides line up with TRBD1. CDR3 length: 16 residues. Germline CDR1 SGHNT, CDR2 YENEEA. The V segment lost 4 bases and the J segment 4 bases; nucleotides outside the gene matches: 7. Here the CDR3 reads CASSSGGDRGGNTIYF. DNA for the CDR3: TGTGCCAGCAGCTCCGGCGGGGACAGGGGAGGAAACACCATATATTTT.

The chain combines TRBV6-5 with TRBJ2-1, with 10 positions matching TRBD1. V lost 0 bases and J lost 8; bases outside the gene matches: 7. The CDR3 covers 16 residues. Germline V CDR1 and CDR2: MNHEY, SVGAGI. The CDR3 sequence: CASSYSPGQGYDEQFF. CDR3 nucleotides: TGTGCCAGCAGTTACTCTCCGGGACAGGGGTACGATGAGCAGTTCTTC.

The chain couples TRBV5-1 to TRBJ2-4; 8 bases are a match to TRBD2. Germline loops: CDR1 SGHRS, CDR2 YFSETQ. The CDR3 has 16 amino acids. The V and J ends lost 3 bases and 3 bases, in that order; junction bases with no gene match: 8. The CDR3 loop reads CASSSGVLADKNIQYF. DNA of the CDR3: TGCGCCAGCAGCTCCGGGGTACTAGCGGACAAAAACATTCAGTACTTC.